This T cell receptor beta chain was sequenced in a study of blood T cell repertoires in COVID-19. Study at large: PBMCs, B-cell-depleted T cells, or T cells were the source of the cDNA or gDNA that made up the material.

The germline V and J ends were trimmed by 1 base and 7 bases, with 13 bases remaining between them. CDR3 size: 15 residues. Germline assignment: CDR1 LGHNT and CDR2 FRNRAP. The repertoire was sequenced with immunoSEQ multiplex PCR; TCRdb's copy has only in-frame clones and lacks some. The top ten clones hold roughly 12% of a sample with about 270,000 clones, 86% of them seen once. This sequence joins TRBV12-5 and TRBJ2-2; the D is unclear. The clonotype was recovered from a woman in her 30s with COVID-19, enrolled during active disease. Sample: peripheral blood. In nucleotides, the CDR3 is TGTGCTAGTGGTTTGGCACTACGGTTGGACGGGGAGCTGTTTTTT. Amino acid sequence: CASGLALRLDGELFF.